This T cell receptor (beta chain) was captured by sequencing in a study of control samples from healthy donors and cancer patients. Method: immunoSEQ multiplex PCR; TCRdb's copy keeps in-frame clones and lacks some. Of tens of thousands of clones in the sample, around 90% are singletons; the top ten hold roughly 1.5%. Germline assignment: CDR1 SGHRS and CDR2 YFSETQ. The CDR3 extends over 16 amino acids. Trimming stripped 0 bases from V and 1 base from J, with 13 bases between. This clonotype was obtained from a man aged 35-49 years with colorectal cancer. Sequencing used PBMCs. This chain joins TRBV5-1 and TRBJ1-1; D is ambiguous. CDR3 in amino acids: CASSLAEALGNTEAFF. For the CDR3, the DNA is TGCGCCAGCAGCTTGGCCGAGGCTTTGGGGAACACTGAAGCTTTCTTT.